A selection of T cell receptor beta chains follows, all from one sample in a study of T cells in Graves' hyperthyroidism and ophthalmopathy. Via MiXCR, TCRdb re-called the multiplex PCR reads, giving one row per CDR3 protein. The profile shows fewer than 750,000 distinct CDR3 sequences, 35% to 55% of them singletons. Sequencing was carried out using peripheral blood or thyroid tissue (not recorded which). The receptors here all came from a young woman with Graves' hyperthyroidism. The CDR3 runs from the conserved cysteine through the conserved F or W. A D gene is named only where the DNA matches it firmly. Clone size, where shown, is once, few, many, or a class for clones that have expanded.

TRBV15	TRBJ1-5	TRBD1	.	CATSSDREWGSGNQPQHF	TGTGCCACCAGCAGTGACAGGGAGTGGGGTTCGGGCAATCAGCCCCAGCATTTT
TRBV2	TRBJ2-3	.	.	CASSRDSGTDTQYF	TGTGCCAGCAGTCGGGACTCAGGCACAGATACGCAGTATTTT
TRBV24-1	TRBJ2-1	TRBD2	.	CATEAGGEYNEQFF	TGTGCCACCGAAGCGGGAGGGGAGTACAATGAGCAGTTCTTC
TRBV3-1	TRBJ2-2	.	few	CASSQDERKDTGELFF	TGTGCCAGCAGCCAAGATGAGCGGAAGGACACCGGGGAGCTGTTTTTT
TRBV12-3/TRBV12-4	TRBJ2-6	.	once	CASSFATGSGSGANVLTF	TGTGCCAGCAGTTTTGCGACGGGGAGTGGGTCTGGGGCCAACGTCCTGACTTTC
TRBV15	TRBJ1-3	TRBD1	many	CATSRGQGLGNTIYF	TGTGCCACCAGCAGAGGACAGGGTTTGGGAAACACCATATATTTT
TRBV24-1	TRBJ2-2	TRBD1	many	CATSDLRGQGLTGELFF	TGTGCCACCAGTGATTTGCGAGGACAGGGGCTCACCGGGGAGCTGTTTTTT
TRBV7-9	TRBJ1-4	TRBD1	.	CASSLGQGANEKLFF	TGTGCCAGCAGCTTAGGACAGGGGGCTAATGAAAAACTGTTTTTT
TRBV6-5	TRBJ1-1	TRBD1	many	CASRRPGQGVHTEAFF	TGTGCCAGCAGGAGGCCGGGACAGGGGGTACACACTGAAGCTTTCTTT
TRBV27	TRBJ2-1	.	.	CASSLFRRNNEQFF	TGTGCCAGCAGTTTATTCAGGCGGAACAATGAGCAGTTCTTC
TRBV9	TRBJ1-3	.	.	CASSTGATPSGNTIYF	TGTGCCAGCAGCACCGGGGCAACACCCTCTGGAAACACCATATATTTT
TRBV7-9	TRBJ2-3	.	.	CASGSSDTQYF	TGTGCCAGCGGGAGTTCAGATACACAGTATTTT
TRBV27	TRBJ2-2	.	.	CASGLQLNTGELFF	TGTGCCAGCGGGTTGCAGCTGAACACCGGGGAGCTGTTTTTT
TRBV10-3	TRBJ2-7	.	.	CARSDRAGVSYEQYF	TGTGCTAGATCGGATAGAGCGGGCGTCTCCTACGAGCAGTACTTC
TRBV10-1	TRBJ1-3	.	.	CASSEDRTIYF	TGCGCCAGCAGTGAGGACAGAACCATATATTTT
TRBV18	TRBJ1-4	.	few	CASSREQPTNEKLFF	TGTGCCAGCTCCCGTGAGCAGCCAACTAATGAAAAACTGTTTTTT
TRBV10-3	TRBJ2-5	.	few	CASSRGREALQETQYF	TGTGCCAGCAGTCGGGGAAGGGAGGCCCTCCAAGAGACCCAGTACTTC
TRBV12-3/TRBV12-4	TRBJ1-1	.	many	CASRGPSEGAFF	TGTGCCAGCAGAGGGCCTTCCGAGGGAGCTTTCTTT
TRBV2	TRBJ2-5	.	many	CASTQETQYF	TGTGCCAGCACTCAAGAGACCCAGTACTTC
TRBV7-9	TRBJ1-5	.	many	CASSPGAGYSNQPQHF	TGTGCCAGCAGCCCGGGGGCAGGTTATAGCAATCAGCCCCAGCATTTT